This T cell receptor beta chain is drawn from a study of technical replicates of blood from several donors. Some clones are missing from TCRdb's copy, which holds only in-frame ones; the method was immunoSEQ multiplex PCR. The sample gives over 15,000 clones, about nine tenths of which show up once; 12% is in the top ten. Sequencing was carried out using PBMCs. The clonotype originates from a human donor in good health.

CDR3 bases: TGCGCCAGCAGTGAGGGGGAGAACTATGGCTACACCTTC. This sequence encodes CASSEGENYGYTF. The chain is built from TRBV10-2 and TRBJ1-2, with D uncertain. Germline assignment: CDR1 WSHSY and CDR2 SAAADI. Trimming cost V 2 bases and J 2 bases, with 6 bases left between them. The CDR3 has 13 amino acids.